Shown below are 8 T cell receptor beta chains from a single sample sequenced in a study of shared clonotypes between healthy human individuals. Assay: immunoSEQ multiplex PCR; the TCRdb copy retains only in-frame clones and omits some. The sample has under 1,100,000 clones, 75% to 80% seen once. The sequencing input was memory CD4+ T cells from PBMCs. The subset denotes: CD45RA-negative fraction. All receptors come from a man between 18 and 29 years old in good health. Some clones in this sample may be carry-over from other donors' samples.

This clone showed up just a few times. The chain combines TRBV7-8 with TRBJ2-5, with D possibly called TRBD1 or TRBD2 (5 bases each). V was pared by 5 bases and J by 4 bases, with 17 bases between. Germline loops: CDR1 SGHVS, CDR2 FQNEAQ. This CDR3 has 15 amino acids. DNA for the CDR3: TGTGCCAGCAGCCCCCAGTTCGACAGCGGAGAGACCCAGTACTTC. Translation gives CASSPQFDSGETQYF.

This clone appeared a single time. The genes are TRBV9 and TRBJ2-3, with 7 bases identical to TRBD2. This CDR3 is 14 amino acids long. Germline V CDR1 and CDR2: SGDLS, YYNGEE. J was trimmed by 0 bases and V by 4 bases; bases with no gene match: 2. The CDR3 here is CASSQRGSTDTQYF. In DNA, the CDR3 is TGTGCCAGCAGCCAGCGGGGTAGCACAGATACGCAGTATTTT.

This rearrangement joins TRBV6-5 to TRBJ2-1; either TRBD1 or TRBD2 may fit D (5 bases each). This CDR3 has 15 residues. Germline V gene lookup returns CDR1 MNHEY and CDR2 SVGAGI. V lost 6 bases and J lost 5, with 17 bases in between. CDR3 bases: TGTGCCAGCAGGGCCGAGGGGTTATTACACAATGAGCAGTTCTTC. Translation: CASRAEGLLHNEQFF.

The chain joins TRBV7-9 to TRBJ2-1, with D perhaps TRBD1 (6 bases). The CDR3 runs 15 residues. With 2 bases removed from V and 7 bases from J, the gap between germline ends came to 15 bases. Germline CDR1 SEHNR, CDR2 FQNEAQ (reference sequence). The CDR3 loop reads CASSLSGSRGNEQFF. The CDR3 bases are TGTGCCAGCAGCTTATCGGGCAGCAGGGGTAATGAGCAGTTCTTC.

This chain joins TRBV7-3 and TRBJ2-1; D is perhaps TRBD2 (7 bases). Trimming took off 2 bases at V and 6 bases at J, with 14 bases between the two ends. Germline CDR1 reads SGHTA; CDR2 reads FQGTGA. The CDR3 covers 15 residues. The CDR3 region is CASSLYGGPSNEQFF. CDR3 nucleotide sequence: TGTGCCAGCAGCTTATACGGGGGGCCCTCCAATGAGCAGTTCTTC.

This clone appeared a single time. A far more abundant clone sits one base away, making this likely a read error. This same CDR3 is encoded by further DNA sequences in the sample. The chain is built from TRBV4-1 and TRBJ1-3, with D unclear. V lost 9 bases, J lost 2 bases, and 14 bases lay in between. The CDR3 has 14 amino acids. Per germline, CDR1 MGHRA and CDR2 YSYEKL. The CDR3 bases are TGCGCCAGTACTACGGTGGGAGCTGGAAACACCATATATTTT. Translated: CASTTVGAGNTIYF.

This clone was picked up a small number of times. The V gene is TRBV19, the J gene TRBJ1-2; D not certain. The CDR3 contains 15 residues. Trimming removed 1 base at V and 4 bases at J, with 13 bases between. Germline V gene lookup returns CDR1 LNHDA and CDR2 SQIVND (reference sequence). The CDR3 DNA is TGTGCCAGTAGTATAGGTCCGGAGCCAGTCTATGGCTACACCTTC. It is translated as CASSIGPEPVYGYTF.

The chain uses TRBV30 and TRBJ2-3, with a possible D match to TRBD2 (6 bases). Germline V gives CDR1 GTSNPN, CDR2 SVGIG (reference sequence). V was shortened by 5 bases and J by 8 bases, with 11 bases between the two germline ends. The CDR3 contains 11 residues. CDR3: CAWEAGSTQYF. CDR3 DNA: TGTGCCTGGGAGGCGGGGAGTACGCAGTATTTT. The complete variable domain, with remaining parts taken from reference TRBV30 and TRBJ2-3, reads SQTIHQWPATLVQPVGSPLSLECTVEGTSNPNLYWYRQAAGRGLQLLFYSVGIGQISSEVPQNLSASRPQDRQFILSSKKLLLSDSGFYLCAWEAGSTQYFGPGTRLTVL.